This T cell receptor beta chain was profiled in a study of cytomegalovirus exposure and HLA in healthy donors. The data were produced by immunoSEQ multiplex PCR, yet TCRdb's version contains in-frame clones alone and is incomplete. The table shows over 200,000 clones, with roughly 90% occurring only once. After removal of 4 bases from V and 4 bases from J, the junction contained 5 bases not matched to a gene. Germline V gives CDR1 MGHDK, CDR2 SYGVNS. The CDR3 is made up of 14 amino acids. The TCR originated in a woman younger than 30 in good health and CMV-seronegative. V gene TRBV25-1 combines with J gene TRBJ1-2; 8 bases are a match to TRBD1. Sequencing used PBMCs. In nucleotides, the CDR3 is TGTGCCAGCAGTGGATGGGACAGGCTCTATGGCTACACCTTC. Residues: CASSGWDRLYGYTF.